The 27 T cell receptor beta chains below all came from one sample that was sequenced in a study of a mutant IDH1 vaccine in newly diagnosed glioma. These receptors' antigens are unknown. Here immunoSEQ multiplex PCR was the method, and the copy in TCRdb shows in-frame clones only, minus some. The table lists 58,000 or so clones, around 87% of them singletons. Time point defined: week 23, last vaccination. The content of each vaccine dose was 300 ug of mutant IDH1 20-mer peptide, and topical imiquimod accompanied it. The sample consisted of PBMCs, taken from a glioma patient whose treatment included an IDH1 peptide vaccine. These receptors originate from a man aged 35-49 years with glioma.

The chain uses TRBV7-2 and TRBJ2-3; 8 bases agree with TRBD1. The germline V gene has CDR1 SGHTA and CDR2 FQGNSA. This CDR3 is 15 amino acids long. The J segment lost 5 bases and the V segment lost 6 bases, leaving 10 bases of the junction unmatched. The CDR3 loop reads CASSPRQGRRDTQYF. CDR3 coding DNA: TGTGCCAGCAGTCCCAGACAGGGGCGGAGAGATACGCAGTATTTT.

The chain couples TRBV4-3 to TRBJ2-7; possibly TRBD2 for D (5 bases). The CDR3 totals 15 residues. The V and J ends lost 1 base and 1 base respectively, with 11 bases between them. CDR1 is LGHNA, CDR2 YSLEER, per germline. CDR3 protein: CASSQVVGKSYEQYF. CDR3 DNA sequence: TGCGCCAGCAGCCAAGTGGTCGGGAAGTCCTACGAGCAGTACTTC.

The chain uses TRBV7-2 and TRBJ2-7, with TRBD2 matching over 10 bases. V lost 6 bases and J lost 6; bases outside the gene matches: 11. Germline loops: CDR1 SGHTA, CDR2 FQGNSA. This CDR3 spans 15 amino acids. The CDR3 DNA reads as TGTGCCAGCAGTCCTGATAGCGGGAGGATCGGCGAGCAGTACTTC. Protein: CASSPDSGRIGEQYF.

The rearrangement joins TRBV13 to TRBJ2-5; TRBD2 might be the D (6 bases). This CDR3 has 16 amino acids. Per the germline V gene, CDR1 is PRHDT and CDR2 is FYEKMQ (reference sequence). V lost 5 bases to trimming and J lost 1 base, with 17 bases between them. The CDR3 sequence: CASSRRGRPLQETQYF. CDR3 nucleotides: TGTGCCAGCAGCCGGAGAGGGAGGCCTCTCCAAGAGACCCAGTACTTC.

The table lists this clone with a count of one. This chain uses TRBV5-1 with TRBJ1-3; TRBD1 matches 7 bases. The J segment lost 0 bases and the V segment lost 0 bases, leaving 6 bases of the junction unmatched. Germline CDR1 SGHRS, CDR2 YFSETQ. This CDR3 has 17 residues. CDR3 in amino acids: CASSLAGQANSGNTIYF. Written as DNA, the CDR3 is TGCGCCAGCAGCTTGGCTGGACAGGCGAACTCTGGAAACACCATATATTTT.

CDR3 residues: CASSSGTSGYEQYF. The CDR3, as DNA: TGCGCCAGCAGCTCTGGGACTAGCGGCTACGAGCAGTACTTC. The J gene is TRBJ2-7, the V gene TRBV5-1; 11 positions agree with TRBD2. The CDR3 sequence is 14 residues long. The J segment lost 3 bases and the V segment lost 3 bases, leaving 2 bases of the junction unmatched. The germline V gene encodes CDR1 SGHRS and CDR2 YFSETQ.

The chain combines TRBV15 with TRBJ1-1; D perhaps matches TRBD1 (5 bases). This CDR3 has 13 amino acids. Germline-derived CDR1 and CDR2 are LNHNV and YYDKDF (reference sequence). With 3 bases removed from V and 0 bases from J, the gap between germline ends came to 5 bases. CDR3 sequence: CATSRGLNTEAFF. For the CDR3, the DNA is TGTGCCACCAGCAGGGGGCTGAACACTGAAGCTTTCTTT.

This clone was seen only a few times. This chain connects TRBV19 to TRBJ2-7; 12 positions agree with TRBD2. The germline V gene has CDR1 LNHDA and CDR2 SQIVND (reference sequence). The CDR3 has 15 residues. V dropped 7 bases and J dropped 5; count of bases not matched to a gene: 9. In DNA, the CDR3 is TGTGCCAGTACCCTCCGACTAGCGGGAGCCCACGAGCAGTACTTC. Its translation is CASTLRLAGAHEQYF.

The chain is built from TRBV10-1 and TRBJ1-4; 11 bases agree with TRBD1. Germline CDR1 and CDR2: WNHNN and SYGVQD (reference sequence). The trim removed 4 bases at V and 0 bases at J, leaving 13 bases unmatched. CDR3 length: 20 residues. The CDR3 nucleotides are TGCGCCAGCAGTGGAGGACAGGGGGCTCCCGTTCTTGCAACTAATGAAAAACTGTTTTTT. Encoded protein: CASSGGQGAPVLATNEKLFF.

V gene TRBV7-2 combines with J gene TRBJ2-3, with 7 bases lining up with TRBD2. CDR1 is SGHTA, CDR2 FQGNSA, per germline. The length of the CDR3 is 16 residues. V shed 1 base, J shed 1 base, and the junction held 5 bases outside the gene matches. The CDR3 DNA reads TGTGCCAGCAGCTTAGAAGGGACTACCCGCACAGATACGCAGTATTTT. This sequence encodes CASSLEGTTRTDTQYF.

In this sample, this clone turned up once. The chain is built from TRBV5-1 and TRBJ2-7; 7 bases line up with TRBD1. Losses at the gene ends were 4 bases for V and 3 bases for J; bases not matched to a gene: 7. The germline gives CDR1 SGHRS, CDR2 YFSETQ. This CDR3 comprises 14 residues. The CDR3 sequence: CASSTGQEHYEQYF. CDR3 nucleotides: TGCGCCAGCAGCACCGGACAGGAGCACTACGAGCAGTACTTC.

This clone was seen just once. J is TRBJ2-7 and V is TRBV9; weak D call: TRBD2 (6 bases). Germline loops: CDR1 SGDLS, CDR2 YYNGEE. The CDR3 contains 14 residues. The germline V and J ends were trimmed by 0 bases and 3 bases, with 10 bases remaining between them. CDR3 nucleotides: TGTGCCAGCAGCGTAGCCGGGAGCCACTACGAGCAGTACTTC. Translation: CASSVAGSHYEQYF.

The chain couples TRBV4-1 to TRBJ1-4; D possibly corresponds to TRBD1 (6 bases). This CDR3 spans 16 amino acids. V dropped 1 base and J dropped 8 bases, with 17 bases sitting between them. Per germline, CDR1 MGHRA and CDR2 YSYEKL. The CDR3 DNA sequence: TGCGCCAGCAGCCAAGGGGGAGGGGGGTATAGGGAAAAACTGTTTTTT. This translates into CASSQGGGGYREKLFF.

This clone was seen only once. This chain uses TRBV29-1 with TRBJ2-2, with 13 positions matching TRBD2. J was trimmed by 4 bases and V by 0 bases; bases with no gene match: 2. The germline gives CDR1 SQVTM, CDR2 ANQGSEA. The CDR3 runs to 16 residues. CDR3 amino acids: CSVEETSGRATGELFF. The CDR3 DNA is TGCAGCGTTGAAGAAACTAGCGGGAGGGCCACCGGGGAGCTGTTTTTT.

The chain links TRBV5-1 to TRBJ2-5; D is perhaps TRBD2 (6 bases). Germline loops: CDR1 SGHRS, CDR2 YFSETQ. V lost 2 bases and J lost 5, with 10 bases in between. The CDR3 is made up of 13 amino acids. The CDR3 loop reads CASSFGGLETQYF. CDR3 nucleotide sequence: TGCGCCAGCAGCTTTGGGGGGTTGGAGACCCAGTACTTC.

The V call is TRBV7-2, the J call TRBJ2-5; D is possibly TRBD1 (6 bases). CDR3 length equals 14 residues. V shed 7 bases and J shed 5 bases, with 17 bases lying between them. Germline CDR1 SGHTA, CDR2 FQGNSA. CDR3 bases: TGTGCCAGCACCAGGGACACAGGATGGGAGACCCAGTACTTC. It is translated as CASTRDTGWETQYF.

The V and J genes are TRBV6-4 and TRBJ2-1; no clear D gene. The CDR3 contains 15 residues. Trimming left V 4 bases short and J 2 bases short, with 12 bases between. In germline, CDR1 is MRHNA, CDR2 SNTAGT. The CDR3 DNA sequence: TGTGCCAGCAGTGTAGGGTCCCTGCCCTACAATGAGCAGTTCTTC. It specifies CASSVGSLPYNEQFF.

The V gene is TRBV7-9, the J gene TRBJ2-3; 7 nucleotides match TRBD1. CDR1 and CDR2 (germline): SEHNR, FQNEAQ (reference sequence). The CDR3 extends over 17 amino acids. J gave up 2 bases and V 5 bases, and 13 bases lay outside the gene matches. This CDR3 reads CASSPDRQGPLTDTQYF. The CDR3 DNA is TGTGCCAGCAGCCCCGATCGACAGGGACCCCTCACAGATACGCAGTATTTT. Filled out from reference TRBV7-9 and TRBJ2-3, the complete variable domain reads DTGVSQNPRHKITKRGQNVTFRCDPISEHNRLYWYRQTLGQGPEFLTYFQNEAQLEKSRLLSDRFSAERPKGSFSTLEIQRTEQGDSAMYLCASSPDRQGPLTDTQYFGPGTRLTVL.

V and J are TRBV11-2 and TRBJ1-5, with D unclear. V lost 2 bases, J lost 4 bases, and 12 bases lay in between. Germline CDR1 SGHAT, CDR2 FQNNGV. This CDR3 has 15 amino acids. The CDR3 protein is CASSLMGGPNQPQHF. DNA of the CDR3: TGTGCCAGCAGCTTAATGGGAGGGCCGAATCAGCCCCAGCATTTT.

The V call is TRBV5-6, the J call TRBJ1-3; D not resolved. With 4 bases removed from V and 0 bases from J, the gap between germline ends came to 8 bases. This CDR3 spans 14 amino acids. The germline gives CDR1 SGHDT, CDR2 YYEEEE. The CDR3 protein is CASSPRISGNTIYF. The CDR3 nucleotides read TGTGCCAGCAGCCCGCGGATCTCTGGAAACACCATATATTTT.

The rearrangement uses TRBV5-4 and TRBJ2-5; 10 positions match TRBD2. The J segment lost 5 bases and the V segment lost 6 bases, leaving 4 bases of the junction unmatched. The germline gives CDR1 SGHNT, CDR2 YYREEE (reference sequence). CDR3 length equals 13 residues. In DNA, the CDR3 is TGTGCCAGCATAGGGACTAGCGAGGAGACCCAGTACTTC. Its translation is CASIGTSEETQYF.

This chain connects TRBV6-5 to TRBJ1-3; D unclear. V lost 4 bases, J lost 1 base, and 8 bases lay in between. Per the germline V gene, CDR1 is MNHEY and CDR2 is SVGAGI. This CDR3 is built from 14 residues. This CDR3 is CASSSPSSGNTIYF. CDR3 sequence (DNA): TGTGCCAGCAGTTCCCCCTCATCTGGAAACACCATATATTTT.

The chain combines TRBV7-2 with TRBJ2-7; D not certain. V lost 3 bases to trimming and J lost 6 bases, with 12 bases between them. Germline CDR1 SGHTA, CDR2 FQGNSA. There are 13 residues in the CDR3. The CDR3 protein is CASSLERLSEQYF. In DNA form, the CDR3 reads TGTGCCAGCAGCTTGGAGAGACTTAGCGAGCAGTACTTC.

The chain couples TRBV7-9 to TRBJ2-1, with 9 bases fitting TRBD2. The CDR3 length is 15 residues. The germline gives CDR1 SEHNR, CDR2 FQNEAQ (reference sequence). V shed 0 bases and J 9 bases; nucleotides not matched to a gene: 6. CDR3 DNA: TGTGCCAGCAGCTTAGCCGGAAAGCGGGAGGCTGAGCAGTTCTTC. This translates into CASSLAGKREAEQFF.

This clone has just a few counts. The rearrangement uses TRBV18 and TRBJ1-3; TRBD1 matches 7 bases. Trimming cost V 6 bases and J 0 bases; bases outside gene matches: 5. In germline, CDR1 is KGHSH, CDR2 LQKENI. The CDR3 spans 15 residues. Written as DNA, the CDR3 is TGTGCCAGCTCTAACAGGGGCACCTCTGGAAACACCATATATTTT. Its translation is CASSNRGTSGNTIYF.

This clone was detected only a few times. This chain joins TRBV5-6 and TRBJ2-5, with D perhaps TRBD2 (6 bases). This CDR3 spans 14 amino acids. Germline V gives CDR1 SGHDT, CDR2 YYEEEE. Trimming took off 6 bases at V and 0 bases at J, with 12 bases between the two ends. CDR3 nucleotides: TGTGCCAGCACGTCGGGACTGTACCAAGAGACCCAGTACTTC. Its translation is CASTSGLYQETQYF.

This clone was observed a single time. V is TRBV6-1 and J is TRBJ2-7; 11 nucleotides line up with TRBD2. The CDR3 is 15 amino acids. Germline loops: CDR1 MNHNS, CDR2 SASEGT. Germline trimming cut 2 bases from V and 5 bases from J; bases unmatched to any gene: 5. The CDR3 spells CASSELSGRAHEQYF. The CDR3 DNA is TGTGCCAGCAGTGAACTTAGCGGGAGGGCCCACGAGCAGTACTTC.